These 10 T cell receptor beta chains came from one sample sequenced in a study of cytomegalovirus exposure and HLA in healthy donors. Primers for the PCR totalled 60 Vbeta and 13 Jbeta. Only in-frame clones appear in the TCRdb table, and some are missing; sequencing was by immunoSEQ multiplex PCR. The repertoire consists of about 200,000 clones, with approximately 70% occurring once and the leading ten covering about 2.5%. Sequencing was done on a sample of PBMCs. All receptors come from a man aged 40-49 years in good health and CMV-seropositive.

The V and J genes are TRBV6-5 and TRBJ1-1; D ambiguous. V lost 0 bases and J lost 4, with 12 bases in between. The CDR3 sequence is 15 residues long. CDR1 is MNHEY, CDR2 SVGAGI, per germline. The CDR3 here is CASSYSRRAGTEAFF. The CDR3 region has the DNA TGTGCCAGCAGTTACTCGCGCCGGGCGGGCACTGAAGCTTTCTTT.

The chain links TRBV28 to TRBJ2-3, with 10 bases aligning to TRBD1. Losses at the gene ends were 6 bases for V and 4 bases for J; bases not matched to a gene: 7. This CDR3 spans 15 amino acids. CDR1 and CDR2 (germline): MDHEN, SYDVKM. The CDR3 spells CASSQGQGYPDTQYF. CDR3 bases: TGTGCCAGCAGCCAGGGACAGGGGTATCCAGATACGCAGTATTTT.

The chain carries TRBV18 and TRBJ1-4; no clear D. Trimming took off 3 bases at V and 6 bases at J, with 11 bases between the two ends. The CDR3 has 14 residues. Germline lookup yields CDR1 KGHSH and CDR2 LQKENI. The CDR3 region has the DNA TGTGCCAGCTCACCCAGCTCTCGGGATGAAAAACTGTTTTTT. Residues: CASSPSSRDEKLFF.

This clone was seen a few times. Additional DNA sequences in this sample encode the identical CDR3. The chain recombines TRBV6-5 with TRBJ1-1, with 8 bases identical to TRBD1. Germline V gene data show CDR1 as MNHEY and CDR2 as SVGAGI. V lost 5 bases, J lost 4 bases, and 3 bases stayed unmatched. The CDR3 is 13 residues long. The CDR3 nucleotides read TGTGCCAGCAGTAGGCAGGGGGCCACTGAAGCTTTCTTT. Translating gives CASSRQGATEAFF.

CDR3 amino acids: CASVAGGGPTEAFF. The CDR3 DNA reads TGTGCCAGCGTCGCCGGCGGGGGTCCCACTGAAGCTTTCTTT. The rearrangement joins TRBV7-9 to TRBJ1-1; TRBD1 might be the D (5 bases). Germline V gene data show CDR1 as SEHNR and CDR2 as FQNEAQ (reference sequence). The CDR3 extends over 14 amino acids. V lost 8 bases, J lost 4 bases, and 17 bases lay in between.

With respect to this clone: One end of the junction fails to match germline, which may point to a read error. The chain links TRBV7-9 to TRBJ1-6; 9 bases map to TRBD1. Per the germline V gene, CDR1 is SEHNR and CDR2 is FQNEAQ (reference sequence). The length of the CDR3 is 16 residues. CDR3 sequence: CSSSLGQGLYNSPLHF. In DNA, the CDR3 is TGTTCCAGCAGCTTAGGACAGGGGCTTTATAATTCACCCCTCCACTTT. Together with reference TRBV7-9 and TRBJ1-6, the CDR3 gives the full variable domain: DTGVSQNPRHKITKRGQNVTFRCDPISEHNRLYWYRQTLGQGPEFLTYFQNEAQLEKSRLLSDRFSAERPKGSFSTLEIQRTEQGDSAMYLCSSSLGQGLYNSPLHFGNGTRLTVT.

The gene calls are TRBV7-9 and TRBJ2-7; 10 bases map to TRBD1. This CDR3 contains 16 residues. Germline lookup yields CDR1 SEHNR and CDR2 FQNEAQ (reference sequence). Losses at the gene ends were 0 bases for V and 3 bases for J; bases not matched to a gene: 5. The CDR3 spells CASSLAETGGYYEQYF. Written as DNA, the CDR3 is TGTGCCAGCAGCTTAGCCGAGACAGGGGGCTACTACGAGCAGTACTTC. Combining the CDR3 with reference TRBV7-9 and TRBJ2-7 gives the whole variable domain DTGVSQNPRHKITKRGQNVTFRCDPISEHNRLYWYRQTLGQGPEFLTYFQNEAQLEKSRLLSDRFSAERPKGSFSTLEIQRTEQGDSAMYLCASSLAETGGYYEQYFGPGTRLTVT.

The V and J genes are TRBV19 and TRBJ2-3; 12 bases map to TRBD1. Trimming took 5 bases from V and 1 from J; bases not matched to a gene: 10. The CDR3 consists of 18 residues. Germline-derived CDR1 and CDR2 are LNHDA and SQIVND (reference sequence). The CDR3 loop is CASSSGQGAFFGTDTQYF. DNA of the CDR3: TGTGCCAGTAGTTCGGGACAGGGGGCGTTCTTTGGCACAGATACGCAGTATTTT.

This clone was recorded once. The V call is TRBV18, the J call TRBJ1-1; weak D call: TRBD1 (6 bases). V was trimmed by 5 bases and J by 4 bases, leaving 11 bases between them. Germline V gene sequence: CDR1 KGHSH, CDR2 LQKENI. The CDR3 sequence is 13 residues long. The CDR3 reads CASSSGQATEAFF. The CDR3 DNA is TGTGCCAGCTCATCGGGACAAGCCACTGAAGCTTTCTTT.

This clone is medium-sized (0.01 to 0.1%) within its sample. Within the sample, other DNA sequences also encode this same CDR3. The J gene is TRBJ2-1, the V gene TRBV19, with 13 bases that match TRBD2. This CDR3 is built from 15 residues. The germline CDR1 and CDR2 sequences are LNHDA and SQIVND (reference sequence). Trimming removed 6 bases from V and 4 bases from J; junction bases left unmatched: 3. CDR3 in amino acids: CASSQTSGGYNEQFF. CDR3 coding DNA: TGTGCCAGTAGCCAGACTAGCGGGGGGTACAATGAGCAGTTCTTC.